One sample yielded the 11 T cell receptor beta chains listed below, sequenced in a study of cytomegalovirus exposure and HLA in healthy donors. This PCR relied on a set of 60 Vbeta primers and 13 Jbeta primers. Here immunoSEQ multiplex PCR was the method, and the copy in TCRdb shows in-frame clones only, minus some. In the table there are around 200,000 clones, 75% to 85% of which are singletons. The sample was PBMCs. Source of these receptors: a boy aged 5-17 years in good health and CMV-seronegative.

The CDR3 here is CASSTDSNYGYTF. The CDR3 nucleotides are TGTGCCAGCAGCACGGACAGCAACTATGGCTACACCTTC. This sequence joins TRBV5-5 and TRBJ1-2, with D perhaps TRBD1 (6 bases). The CDR3 is made up of 13 amino acids. From germline, CDR1 is SGHKS and CDR2 YYEKEE (reference sequence). The ends were cut back, 4 bases at V and 2 bases at J, with 9 bases in the middle.

The gene calls are TRBV6-1 and TRBJ2-1, with TRBD2 matching over 8 bases. The ends lost 4 bases at V and 4 bases at J; junction bases unmatched: 6. The CDR3 runs 15 residues. The germline gives CDR1 MNHNS, CDR2 SASEGT. This chain's CDR3 is CASSVGLAEYNEQFF. The CDR3 DNA follows: TGTGCCAGCAGTGTTGGACTAGCTGAGTACAATGAGCAGTTCTTC.

This clone was found a few times. The chain has TRBV9 and TRBJ2-4; D might be TRBD1 (6 bases). The CDR3 sequence is 14 residues long. Trimming left V 2 bases short and J 6 bases short, with 12 bases between. Germline V gene lookup returns CDR1 SGDLS and CDR2 YYNGEE. CDR3 coding DNA: TGTGCCAGCAGCGTTGGACAGTCCACAAACATTCAGTACTTC. Its translation is CASSVGQSTNIQYF.

V usage is TRBV5-1 and J usage is TRBJ2-2; a weak D match, TRBD1 (6 bases). V lost 3 bases, J lost 0 bases, and 9 bases lay in between. In germline, CDR1 is SGHRS, CDR2 YFSETQ. This CDR3 has 15 amino acids. CDR3 nucleotide sequence: TGCGCCAGCAGCTGGGGGACATCGAACACCGGGGAGCTGTTTTTT. It yields the protein CASSWGTSNTGELFF.

The chain links TRBV7-9 to TRBJ1-1; D is perhaps TRBD1 (6 bases). The CDR3 loop spans 15 amino acids. In germline, CDR1 is SEHNR, CDR2 FQNEAQ (reference sequence). Trimming removed 2 bases from V and 0 bases from J, with 10 bases in between. As DNA, the CDR3 is TGTGCCAGCAGCTTATCCAGGGGCTTGAACACTGAAGCTTTCTTT. Its translation: CASSLSRGLNTEAFF.

The chain has TRBV7-3 and TRBJ2-3, with D possibly matching TRBD2 (5 bases). This CDR3 has 18 residues. CDR1 and CDR2 (germline): SGHTA, FQGTGA. The V and J ends lost 5 bases and 5 bases respectively, with 26 bases between them. CDR3 residues: CASSQHTGLFGDGDTQYF. DNA for the CDR3: TGTGCCAGCAGCCAACACACGGGCCTTTTCGGGGATGGAGATACGCAGTATTTT.

The chain uses TRBV5-4 and TRBJ2-2; D call uncertain. CDR1 and CDR2 (germline): SGHNT, YYREEE (reference sequence). The CDR3 consists of 12 residues. Trimming removed 3 bases from V and 2 bases from J, with 2 bases in between. CDR3 loop: CASSSNTGELFF. CDR3 DNA: TGTGCCAGCAGCTCTAACACCGGGGAGCTGTTTTTT.

This CDR3 reads CASSGQTGGSPLHF. CDR3 bases: TGCGCCAGCAGCGGCCAAACAGGAGGGTCACCCCTCCACTTT. The chain carries TRBV5-1 and TRBJ1-6, with D perhaps matching TRBD1 (5 bases). CDR1 SGHRS and CDR2 YFSETQ come from the germline V gene. The CDR3 runs to 14 residues. The V gene lost 4 bases and the J gene lost 10 bases, with 15 bases spanning the gap.

The genes are TRBV5-1 and TRBJ2-1; D unclear. Germline-derived CDR1 and CDR2 are SGHRS and YFSETQ. The CDR3 sequence is 15 residues long. Trimming shortened V by 0 bases and J by 9 bases, and 16 bases separated the two germline ends. DNA of the CDR3: TGCGCCAGCAGCTTGGTGGGCCCTGTTTTCAGTGAGCAGTTCTTC. It specifies CASSLVGPVFSEQFF. Using reference TRBV5-1 and TRBJ2-1 for the parts outside the CDR3, the full variable domain is KAGVTQTPRYLIKTRGQQVTLSCSPISGHRSVSWYQQTPGQGLQFLFEYFSETQRNKGNFPGRFSGRQFSNSRSEMNVSTLELGDSALYLCASSLVGPVFSEQFFGPGTRLTVL.

This chain joins TRBV29-1 and TRBJ2-2; maybe TRBD2 (6 bases). The CDR3 consists of 13 residues. Germline V lookup: CDR1 SQVTM, CDR2 ANQGSEA. Trimming pared 6 bases from V and 6 bases from J, leaving 14 bases between. CDR3 bases: TGCAGCGTAGGGGACTTGGGGGCCGGGGAGCTGTTTTTT. This encodes CSVGDLGAGELFF.

The rearrangement uses TRBV6-1 and TRBJ1-1; D gene unclear. This CDR3 region has 16 residues. Germline CDR1 and CDR2: MNHNS and SASEGT. The germline V and J ends were trimmed by 2 bases and 4 bases, with 17 bases remaining between them. CDR3: CASSEIGIGKVTEAFF. CDR3 nucleotide sequence: TGTGCCAGCAGTGAAATCGGTATTGGTAAAGTCACTGAAGCTTTCTTT.